This T cell receptor (beta chain) was captured by sequencing in a study of blood T cell repertoires in COVID-19. Study in general: Sample material is recorded as cDNA or gDNA derived from T cells, B-cell-depleted T cells, or PBMCs.

Germline V gives CDR1 KGHSH, CDR2 LQKENI. This CDR3 is 16 amino acids long. The V gene lost 0 bases and the J gene lost 2 bases, with 11 bases spanning the gap. In the original analysis: Estimation of nucleated cell counts relied on the amplification of reference gene primers. Data came from immunoSEQ multiplex PCR; TCRdb stores just in-frame clones and leaves some out. Clone size and V and J calls were adopted from that table, with D and trimming inferred from the DNA. The table shows 250,000 to 300,000 clones, with about 89% occurring only once. This sequence originates from a man aged 50 or older with acute or convalescent COVID-19. The J gene is TRBJ1-3, the V gene TRBV18, with a weak D call TRBD1 (5 bases). The specimen sequenced was peripheral blood. DNA for the CDR3: TGTGCCAGCTCACCACCGGGGGGTTACGCTGGAAACACCATATATTTT. Its translation: CASSPPGGYAGNTIYF.